The rows below give T cell receptor beta chains drawn from one sample of a study of identical twins. TCRdb independently ran MiXCR on the 5' RACE reads; one entry per CDR3 protein. The data contain 450,000 to 650,000 distinct CDR3 sequences, 12% to 15% of them singletons. These data were also filed under a second study, of yellow fever vaccine responses in identical twins.

Sequencing was carried out using CD4+ T cells sorted from blood. Source of these receptors: a woman between 18 and 29 years old in good health. The CDR3 runs from the conserved cysteine through the conserved F or W. A D gene is named only where the DNA matches it firmly. Some rows have no size entry. The others give once, few or many, or a class for an expanded clone.

v_gene: TRBV2; abundance: few; d_gene: -; j_gene: TRBJ2-6; CDR3aa: CASSGQSGANVLTF; CDR3nt: TGTGCCAGCAGTGGACAGTCCGGAGCCAACGTCCTGACTTTC
v_gene: TRBV3-1; abundance: -; d_gene: -; j_gene: TRBJ2-1; CDR3aa: CASRLGGVYNEQFF; CDR3nt: TGTGCCAGCAGACTTGGCGGGGTGTACAATGAGCAGTTCTTC
v_gene: TRBV23-1; abundance: -; d_gene: TRBD2; j_gene: TRBJ2-5; CDR3aa: CASKARLAGGETQYF; CDR3nt: TGCGCCAGCAAAGCAAGACTAGCGGGTGGTGAGACCCAGTACTTC
v_gene: TRBV20-1; abundance: -; d_gene: TRBD1; j_gene: TRBJ1-2; CDR3aa: CSASAPGQGNYGYTF; CDR3nt: TGCAGTGCTAGTGCCCCGGGACAGGGGAACTATGGCTACACCTTC
v_gene: TRBV5-1; abundance: -; d_gene: TRBD2; j_gene: TRBJ2-2; CDR3aa: CASSFNGGDTGELFF; CDR3nt: TGCGCCAGCAGCTTCAACGGGGGGGACACCGGGGAGCTGTTTTTT
v_gene: TRBV7-3; abundance: many; d_gene: -; j_gene: TRBJ2-1; CDR3aa: CASSLAGTDYNEQFF; CDR3nt: TGTGCCAGCAGCTTAGCGGGGACAGATTACAATGAGCAGTTCTTC
v_gene: TRBV7-2; abundance: -; d_gene: TRBD1; j_gene: TRBJ1-5; CDR3aa: CASSLVGQGYQPQHF; CDR3nt: TGTGCCAGCAGCTTAGTGGGACAGGGGTATCAGCCCCAGCATTTT
v_gene: TRBV27; abundance: -; d_gene: TRBD1; j_gene: TRBJ2-7; CDR3aa: CASSLYPRGPYEQYF; CDR3nt: TGTGCCAGCAGTTTATATCCCAGGGGGCCCTACGAGCAGTACTTC
v_gene: TRBV7-9; abundance: -; d_gene: -; j_gene: TRBJ2-3; CDR3aa: CASSPGLPESDTQYF; CDR3nt: TGTGCCAGCAGCCCGGGACTCCCAGAGTCGGATACGCAGTATTTT
v_gene: TRBV7-8; abundance: -; d_gene: -; j_gene: TRBJ2-7; CDR3aa: CASSLEGAGIPLEQYF; CDR3nt: TGTGCCAGCAGCTTAGAGGGGGCGGGGATCCCGCTCGAGCAGTACTTC
v_gene: TRBV12-3/TRBV12-4; abundance: many; d_gene: -; j_gene: TRBJ2-1; CDR3aa: CASSFWSYNEQFF; CDR3nt: TGTGCCAGCAGTTTTTGGTCCTACAATGAGCAGTTCTTC
v_gene: TRBV5-1; abundance: -; d_gene: -; j_gene: TRBJ2-5; CDR3aa: CASSLEGFLQETQYF; CDR3nt: TGCGCCAGCAGCTTGGAGGGTTTCTTGCAAGAGACCCAGTACTTC
v_gene: TRBV27; abundance: -; d_gene: -; j_gene: TRBJ2-6; CDR3aa: CASSASSGANVLTF; CDR3nt: TGTGCCAGCAGTGCCAGCTCTGGGGCCAACGTCCTGACTTTC
v_gene: TRBV7-9; abundance: few; d_gene: -; j_gene: TRBJ2-3; CDR3aa: CASSPRGTTDTQYF; CDR3nt: TGTGCCAGCAGCCCTCGGGGGACCACAGATACGCAGTATTTT
v_gene: TRBV2; abundance: few; d_gene: TRBD1; j_gene: TRBJ2-5; CDR3aa: CASSEAGAGGSWETQYF; CDR3nt: TGTGCCAGCAGCGAAGCTGGGGCAGGGGGCAGTTGGGAGACCCAGTACTTC
v_gene: TRBV28; abundance: -; d_gene: -; j_gene: TRBJ2-3; CDR3aa: CASFSASASTDTQYF; CDR3nt: TGTGCCAGCTTCTCGGCTAGTGCTAGCACAGATACGCAGTATTTT
v_gene: TRBV5-5; abundance: -; d_gene: -; j_gene: TRBJ2-1; CDR3aa: CASNRLAGSYNEQFF; CDR3nt: TGTGCCAGCAACAGGTTAGCAGGCTCCTACAATGAGCAGTTCTTC
v_gene: TRBV5-1; abundance: -; d_gene: -; j_gene: TRBJ2-7; CDR3aa: CASSLLTPDNTYEQYF; CDR3nt: TGCGCCAGCAGCTTGTTAACACCTGACAATACCTACGAGCAGTACTTC
v_gene: TRBV28; abundance: few; d_gene: -; j_gene: TRBJ2-3; CDR3aa: CASRLTGTSDTQYF; CDR3nt: TGTGCCAGCAGGCTGACAGGGACTAGTGATACGCAGTATTTT
v_gene: TRBV7-8; abundance: -; d_gene: -; j_gene: TRBJ2-7; CDR3aa: CASTFLGPASYEQYF; CDR3nt: TGTGCCAGCACCTTCCTGGGACCAGCCTCCTACGAGCAGTACTTC
v_gene: TRBV5-6; abundance: -; d_gene: TRBD1; j_gene: TRBJ1-1; CDR3aa: CASSLLGQASAEAFF; CDR3nt: TGTGCCAGCAGCTTACTCGGACAGGCGAGTGCTGAAGCTTTCTTT
v_gene: TRBV14; abundance: few; d_gene: -; j_gene: TRBJ2-2; CDR3aa: CASSQDPGHTGELFF; CDR3nt: TGTGCCAGCAGCCAAGATCCCGGCCATACCGGGGAGCTGTTTTTT
v_gene: TRBV7-9; abundance: few; d_gene: -; j_gene: TRBJ2-1; CDR3aa: CASSWLAAYNNEQFF; CDR3nt: TGTGCCAGCAGCTGGTTGGCGGCTTATAACAATGAGCAGTTCTTC
v_gene: TRBV7-2; abundance: few; d_gene: -; j_gene: TRBJ2-5; CDR3aa: CASSNSYGGETQYF; CDR3nt: TGTGCCAGCAGCAATTCTTACGGCGGAGAGACCCAGTACTTC
v_gene: TRBV25-1; abundance: few; d_gene: -; j_gene: TRBJ2-2; CDR3aa: CASSEGPDGAGELFF; CDR3nt: TGTGCCAGCAGTGAGGGCCCAGATGGGGCCGGGGAGCTGTTTTTT
v_gene: TRBV29-1; abundance: few; d_gene: -; j_gene: TRBJ2-7; CDR3aa: CSAQTGYEQYF; CDR3nt: TGCAGCGCACAGACAGGCTACGAGCAGTACTTC
v_gene: TRBV27; abundance: -; d_gene: TRBD2; j_gene: TRBJ2-3; CDR3aa: CASRTLAGRISTDTQYF; CDR3nt: TGTGCCAGCAGAACCCTAGCGGGACGCATCAGCACAGATACGCAGTATTTT
v_gene: TRBV5-1; abundance: many; d_gene: -; j_gene: TRBJ2-1; CDR3aa: CASRAGGLNEQFF; CDR3nt: TGCGCCAGCAGGGCAGGGGGGCTCAATGAGCAGTTCTTC
v_gene: TRBV4-1; abundance: -; d_gene: -; j_gene: TRBJ1-2; CDR3aa: CASSQYLGEGYGYTF; CDR3nt: TGCGCCAGCAGCCAATATTTAGGGGAAGGCTATGGCTACACCTTC
v_gene: TRBV7-8; abundance: -; d_gene: TRBD1; j_gene: TRBJ2-2; CDR3aa: CASGQGANTGELFF; CDR3nt: TGTGCCAGCGGGCAGGGGGCTAACACCGGGGAGCTGTTTTTT
v_gene: TRBV29-1; abundance: few; d_gene: -; j_gene: TRBJ2-3; CDR3aa: CSVGLFGGTDTQYF; CDR3nt: TGCAGCGTTGGTCTGTTTGGCGGCACAGATACGCAGTATTTT
v_gene: TRBV6-1; abundance: -; d_gene: TRBD1; j_gene: TRBJ2-2; CDR3aa: CASRDTGGTGELFF; CDR3nt: TGTGCCAGCAGAGATACAGGGGGCACCGGGGAGCTGTTTTTT
v_gene: TRBV6-5; abundance: -; d_gene: -; j_gene: TRBJ2-1; CDR3aa: CASSHDPVGTGGEQFF; CDR3nt: TGTGCCAGCAGTCACGACCCGGTGGGGACCGGAGGTGAGCAGTTCTTC
v_gene: TRBV15; abundance: few; d_gene: -; j_gene: TRBJ2-5; CDR3aa: CATSSLFGQEGYQETQYF; CDR3nt: TGTGCCACCAGCAGTTTATTTGGGCAGGAGGGATACCAAGAGACCCAGTACTTC
v_gene: TRBV24-1; abundance: -; d_gene: -; j_gene: TRBJ2-1; CDR3aa: CATSSGQGGYNEQFF; CDR3nt: TGTGCCACCAGTTCTGGGCAGGGGGGGTACAATGAGCAGTTCTTC
v_gene: TRBV5-1; abundance: -; d_gene: TRBD2; j_gene: TRBJ2-1; CDR3aa: CASSYLLAGVDEQFF; CDR3nt: TGCGCCAGCAGCTACTTACTAGCGGGAGTTGATGAGCAGTTCTTC
v_gene: TRBV24-1; abundance: -; d_gene: TRBD2; j_gene: TRBJ2-1; CDR3aa: CATSGSGRNNEQFF; CDR3nt: TGTGCCACCAGTGGTAGCGGGAGAAACAATGAGCAGTTCTTC
v_gene: TRBV18; abundance: -; d_gene: -; j_gene: TRBJ2-3; CDR3aa: CASSPKVPAGTDTQYF; CDR3nt: TGTGCCAGCTCACCAAAGGTTCCGGCTGGGACAGATACGCAGTATTTT
v_gene: TRBV11-2; abundance: -; d_gene: -; j_gene: TRBJ1-2; CDR3aa: CASRELTGSLNYGYTF; CDR3nt: TGTGCCAGCAGAGAATTGACAGGCTCACTGAACTATGGCTACACCTTC
v_gene: TRBV6-1; abundance: few; d_gene: -; j_gene: TRBJ2-3; CDR3aa: CASTKWGPTDTQYF; CDR3nt: TGTGCCAGTACTAAGTGGGGTCCCACAGATACGCAGTATTTT
v_gene: TRBV29-1; abundance: few; d_gene: TRBD2; j_gene: TRBJ2-2; CDR3aa: CSVVIGGRTGELFF; CDR3nt: TGCAGCGTTGTTATCGGCGGGAGGACCGGGGAGCTGTTTTTT
v_gene: TRBV29-1; abundance: -; d_gene: TRBD1; j_gene: TRBJ1-1; CDR3aa: CSFRQGPMNTEAFF; CDR3nt: TGCAGCTTCAGACAGGGGCCCATGAACACTGAAGCTTTCTTT
v_gene: TRBV14; abundance: -; d_gene: -; j_gene: TRBJ2-2; CDR3aa: CASSVYRDTGELFF; CDR3nt: TGTGCCAGCAGCGTTTACAGGGACACCGGGGAGCTGTTTTTT
v_gene: TRBV5-1; abundance: -; d_gene: -; j_gene: TRBJ2-2; CDR3aa: CASSFPSEPNTGELFF; CDR3nt: TGCGCCAGCAGCTTCCCTAGCGAACCAAACACCGGGGAGCTGTTTTTT
v_gene: TRBV2; abundance: -; d_gene: -; j_gene: TRBJ2-3; CDR3aa: CASSTTWADTQYF; CDR3nt: TGTGCCAGCAGCACGACTTGGGCAGATACGCAGTATTTT
v_gene: TRBV5-5; abundance: few; d_gene: -; j_gene: TRBJ2-1; CDR3aa: CASSLGRIEQFF; CDR3nt: TGTGCCAGCAGCTTGGGCAGGATTGAGCAGTTCTTC
v_gene: TRBV10-3; abundance: few; d_gene: TRBD1; j_gene: TRBJ1-5; CDR3aa: CAISDGDRKQPQHF; CDR3nt: TGTGCCATCAGTGACGGGGACAGGAAACAGCCCCAGCATTTT
v_gene: TRBV4-1; abundance: -; d_gene: -; j_gene: TRBJ1-1; CDR3aa: CASSQVGAREAFF; CDR3nt: TGCGCCAGCAGCCAAGTAGGGGCCCGCGAGGCTTTCTTT
v_gene: TRBV7-8; abundance: -; d_gene: TRBD2; j_gene: TRBJ2-1; CDR3aa: CASSPKLAGVPNEQFF; CDR3nt: TGTGCCAGCAGCCCCAAGCTAGCGGGGGTACCCAATGAGCAGTTCTTC
v_gene: TRBV5-6; abundance: few; d_gene: TRBD2; j_gene: TRBJ2-1; CDR3aa: CASSYGTSGRSGEQFF; CDR3nt: TGTGCCAGCAGCTACGGGACTAGCGGGAGATCCGGTGAGCAGTTCTTC
v_gene: TRBV5-1; abundance: -; d_gene: TRBD1; j_gene: TRBJ2-5; CDR3aa: CASSQGQGIQETQYF; CDR3nt: TGCGCCAGCAGCCAGGGACAGGGGATCCAAGAGACCCAGTACTTC
v_gene: TRBV5-1; abundance: many; d_gene: -; j_gene: TRBJ2-1; CDR3aa: CASSLAGVLSNEQFF; CDR3nt: TGCGCCAGCAGCTTGGCGGGAGTTCTCTCTAATGAGCAGTTCTTC
v_gene: TRBV7-2; abundance: few; d_gene: TRBD1; j_gene: TRBJ2-2; CDR3aa: CASNRGAGYSRELFF; CDR3nt: TGTGCCAGCAACAGGGGGGCGGGATACAGCCGGGAGCTGTTTTTT
v_gene: TRBV7-9; abundance: -; d_gene: TRBD1; j_gene: TRBJ1-6; CDR3aa: CASSNEEGQGSSPLHF; CDR3nt: TGTGCCAGCAGCAACGAAGAGGGACAGGGATCTTCACCCCTCCACTTT
v_gene: TRBV12-3/TRBV12-4; abundance: many; d_gene: -; j_gene: TRBJ1-1; CDR3aa: CASSPKLLMNTEAFF; CDR3nt: TGTGCCAGCAGCCCGAAGCTACTGATGAACACTGAAGCTTTCTTT
v_gene: TRBV2; abundance: few; d_gene: TRBD1; j_gene: TRBJ1-1; CDR3aa: CASELQGVNTEAFF; CDR3nt: TGTGCCAGTGAACTACAGGGGGTAAACACTGAAGCTTTCTTT
v_gene: TRBV6-5; abundance: few; d_gene: TRBD1; j_gene: TRBJ2-5; CDR3aa: CASSYSDRGQTQYF; CDR3nt: TGTGCCAGCAGTTACTCGGACAGGGGTCAGACCCAGTACTTC
v_gene: TRBV2; abundance: -; d_gene: -; j_gene: TRBJ2-2; CDR3aa: CASSEGGTGELFF; CDR3nt: TGTGCCAGCAGTGAAGGGGGAACCGGGGAGCTGTTTTTT
v_gene: TRBV28; abundance: few; d_gene: -; j_gene: TRBJ1-2; CDR3aa: CASRTLQGGYTF; CDR3nt: TGTGCCAGCAGGACTCTCCAAGGGGGCTACACCTTC